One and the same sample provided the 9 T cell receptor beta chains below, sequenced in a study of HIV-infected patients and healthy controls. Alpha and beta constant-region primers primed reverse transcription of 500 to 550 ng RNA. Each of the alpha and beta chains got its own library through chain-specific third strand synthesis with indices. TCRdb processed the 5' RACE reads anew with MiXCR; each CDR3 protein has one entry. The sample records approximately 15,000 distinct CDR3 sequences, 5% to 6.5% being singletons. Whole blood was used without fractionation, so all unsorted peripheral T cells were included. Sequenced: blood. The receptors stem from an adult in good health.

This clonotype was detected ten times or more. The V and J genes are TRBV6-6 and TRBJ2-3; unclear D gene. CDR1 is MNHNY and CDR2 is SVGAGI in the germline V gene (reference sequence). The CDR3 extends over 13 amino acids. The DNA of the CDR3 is TGTGGAATACGCGCGTCTAGCACAGATACGCAGTATTTT. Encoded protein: CGIRASSTDTQYF.

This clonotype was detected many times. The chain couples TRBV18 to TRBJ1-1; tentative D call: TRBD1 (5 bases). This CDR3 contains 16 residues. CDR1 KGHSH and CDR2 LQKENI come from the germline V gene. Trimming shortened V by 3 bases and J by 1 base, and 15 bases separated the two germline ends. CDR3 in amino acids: CASSPEGRQTNTEAFF. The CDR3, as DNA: TGTGCCAGCTCACCCGAGGGGCGACAGACGAACACTGAAGCTTTCTTT.

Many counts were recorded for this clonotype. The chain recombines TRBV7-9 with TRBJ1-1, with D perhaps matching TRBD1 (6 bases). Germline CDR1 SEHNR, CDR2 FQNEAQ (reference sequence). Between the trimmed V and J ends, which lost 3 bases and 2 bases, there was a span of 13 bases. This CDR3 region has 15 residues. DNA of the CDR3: TGTGCCAGCAGCTTTGGGCAGGGGATAAACACTGAAGCTTTCTTT. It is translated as CASSFGQGINTEAFF. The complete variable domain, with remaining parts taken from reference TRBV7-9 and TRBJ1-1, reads DTGVSQNPRHKITKRGQNVTFRCDPISEHNRLYWYRQTLGQGPEFLTYFQNEAQLEKSRLLSDRFSAERPKGSFSTLEIQRTEQGDSAMYLCASSFGQGINTEAFFGQGTRLTVV.

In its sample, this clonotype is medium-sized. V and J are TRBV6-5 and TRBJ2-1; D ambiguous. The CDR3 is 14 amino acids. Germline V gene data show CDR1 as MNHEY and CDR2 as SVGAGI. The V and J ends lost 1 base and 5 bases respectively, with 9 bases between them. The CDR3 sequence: CASSYYHLDNEQFF. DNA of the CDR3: TGTGCCAGCAGTTACTACCACTTAGACAATGAGCAGTTCTTC.

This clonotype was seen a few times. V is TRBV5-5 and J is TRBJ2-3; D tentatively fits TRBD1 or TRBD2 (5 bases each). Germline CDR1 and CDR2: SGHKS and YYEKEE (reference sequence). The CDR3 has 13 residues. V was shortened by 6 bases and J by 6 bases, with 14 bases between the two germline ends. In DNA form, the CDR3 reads TGTGCCAGCAAGTTAACCAGGGACGATACGCAGTATTTT. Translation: CASKLTRDDTQYF.

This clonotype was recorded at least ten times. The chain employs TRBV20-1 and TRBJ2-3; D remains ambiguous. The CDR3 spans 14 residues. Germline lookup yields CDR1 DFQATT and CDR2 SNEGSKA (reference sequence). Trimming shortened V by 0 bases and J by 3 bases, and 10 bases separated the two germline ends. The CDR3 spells CSARDLVFTDTQYF. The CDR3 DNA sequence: TGCAGTGCTAGAGATCTAGTCTTTACAGATACGCAGTATTTT.

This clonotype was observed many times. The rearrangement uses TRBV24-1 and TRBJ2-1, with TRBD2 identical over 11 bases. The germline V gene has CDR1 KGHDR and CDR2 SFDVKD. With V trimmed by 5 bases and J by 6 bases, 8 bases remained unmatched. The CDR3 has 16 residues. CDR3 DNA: TGTGCCACCAGTGGCGCGACTAGCGGGGCCAGCAATGAGCAGTTCTTC. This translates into CATSGATSGASNEQFF.

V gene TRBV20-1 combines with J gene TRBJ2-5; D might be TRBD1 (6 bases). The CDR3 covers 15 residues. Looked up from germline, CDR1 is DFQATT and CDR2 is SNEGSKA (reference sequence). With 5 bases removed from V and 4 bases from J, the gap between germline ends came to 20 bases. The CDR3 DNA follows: TGCAGTGCTCACCCTCTCGACAGGCTAGGAGAGACCCAGTACTTC. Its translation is CSAHPLDRLGETQYF.

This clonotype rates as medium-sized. Here the CDR3 reads CASSLEHTASWDSTDTQYF. DNA for the CDR3: TGTGCCAGCAGTTTAGAACACACCGCTAGCTGGGACAGCACAGATACGCAGTATTTT. The V call is TRBV27, the J call TRBJ2-3; TRBD1 or TRBD2 may be the D gene (5 bases each). The V gene's germline CDR1 is MNHEY and CDR2 SMNVEV (reference sequence). The CDR3 totals 19 residues. The V gene lost 2 bases and the J gene lost 0 bases, with 21 bases spanning the gap.